This TCR beta chain was captured by sequencing in a study of blood T cell repertoires in COVID-19. Study at large: Italy, Spain and the United States were the sources of the convalescent and acute COVID-19 samples.

CDR1 is MGHDK and CDR2 is SYGVNS in the germline V gene. Trimming removed 8 bases from V and 5 bases from J; junction bases left unmatched: 3. The CDR3 consists of 14 residues. TCRdb's copy holds only in-frame clones and misses some; the assay was immunoSEQ multiplex PCR. The sample includes over 150,000 clones, more than 85% of them seen just once. The TCR comes from a man between 50 and 59 years old with acute or convalescent COVID-19. The rearrangement joins TRBV25-1 to TRBJ2-2; TRBD2 aligns across 12 bases. The specimen was peripheral blood. CDR3 sequence reads: CASRLAGVTGELFF. Written as DNA, the CDR3 is TGTGCCAGCCGACTAGCGGGAGTTACCGGGGAGCTGTTTTTT.